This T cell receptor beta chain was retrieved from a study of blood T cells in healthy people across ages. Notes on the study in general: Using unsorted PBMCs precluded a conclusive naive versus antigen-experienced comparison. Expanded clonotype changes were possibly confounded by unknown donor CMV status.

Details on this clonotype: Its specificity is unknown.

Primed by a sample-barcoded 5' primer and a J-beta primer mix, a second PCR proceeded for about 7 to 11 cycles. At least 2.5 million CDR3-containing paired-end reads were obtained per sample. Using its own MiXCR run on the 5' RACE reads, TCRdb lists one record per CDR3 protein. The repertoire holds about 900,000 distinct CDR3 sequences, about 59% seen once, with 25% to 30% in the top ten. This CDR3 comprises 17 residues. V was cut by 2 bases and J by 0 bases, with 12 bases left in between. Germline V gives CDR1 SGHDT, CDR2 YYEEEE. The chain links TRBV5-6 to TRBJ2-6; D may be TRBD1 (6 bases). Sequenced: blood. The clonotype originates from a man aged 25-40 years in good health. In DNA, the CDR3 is TGTGCCAGCAGCTTCCAGGGGCTGAGCTCTGGGGCCAACGTCCTGACTTTC. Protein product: CASSFQGLSSGANVLTF.